Below are 31 T cell receptor beta chains sequenced from a single sample in a study of T cells in Graves' hyperthyroidism and ophthalmopathy. The TCR beta CDR3 regions underwent amplification using RNA transcripts as the source. The HTBI primer set drove a first-round RT-PCR of the TCR CDR3. In TCRdb, the multiplex PCR reads were re-called with MiXCR into one record per CDR3 protein. This table has about 600,000 distinct CDR3 sequences, 16% appearing once. Input material: blood. These receptors were taken from a woman in her forties with Graves' ophthalmopathy.

This clonotype has ten or more counts. A read error may produce the germline difference seen at one junction end. The rearrangement uses TRBV2 and TRBJ1-3; possibly TRBD1 for D (6 bases). Germline CDR1 is SNHLY and CDR2 is FYNNEI. The length of the CDR3 is 14 residues. CDR3 amino acids: CASSRDKQGITIYF. CDR3 DNA sequence: TGTGCCAGCAGCAGGGACAAGCAAGGAATCACCATATATTTT.

The chain carries TRBV20-1 and TRBJ1-4; 8 nucleotides line up with TRBD1. The junction had 7 bases not matched to a gene; V was cut back by 0 bases and J by 7 bases. Germline-derived CDR1 and CDR2 are DFQATT and SNEGSKA (reference sequence). The CDR3 sequence is 15 residues long. CDR3: CSARDFPGGSEKLFF. The CDR3 DNA follows: TGCAGTGCTAGAGATTTCCCAGGGGGCAGTGAAAAACTGTTTTTT.

The V and J genes are TRBV7-9 and TRBJ2-5; D is possibly TRBD2 (6 bases). Germline-derived CDR1 and CDR2 are SEHNR and FQNEAQ (reference sequence). Trimming removed 4 bases from V and 5 bases from J, with 20 bases in between. The CDR3 spans 16 residues. The CDR3 sequence: CASSSGDGREGETQYF. The CDR3 DNA is TGTGCCAGCAGCTCGGGGGACGGGAGAGAGGGGGAGACCCAGTACTTC.

The J gene is TRBJ2-6, the V gene TRBV13; TRBD1 might be the D (5 bases). This CDR3 spans 15 amino acids. The germline V gene encodes CDR1 PRHDT and CDR2 FYEKMQ (reference sequence). V lost 5 bases and J lost 0, with 8 bases in between. For the CDR3, the DNA is TGTGCCAGCAGCGCGGACATCTCTGGGGCCAACGTCCTGACTTTC. It specifies CASSADISGANVLTF.

This clonotype came up a few times. The J gene is TRBJ1-2, the V gene TRBV3-1; TRBD1 matches 7 bases. V lost 3 bases, J lost 6 bases, and 7 bases stayed unmatched. In germline, CDR1 is LGHDT, CDR2 YNNKEL (reference sequence). This CDR3 has 14 amino acids. This chain's CDR3 is CASSQSDRDNGYTF. In nucleotides, the CDR3 is TGTGCCAGCAGCCAGTCCGACAGGGACAATGGCTACACCTTC.

This clonotype occurred many times. The CDR3 coding sequence is TGCGCCAGCAGCAGGTTTAGCGGGGCTAGCACAGATACGCAGTATTTT. It codes for CASSRFSGASTDTQYF. This chain joins TRBV5-1 and TRBJ2-3, with TRBD2 identical over 8 bases. V shed 4 bases and J 0 bases; nucleotides not matched to a gene: 7. CDR3 length: 16 amino acids. Germline V gene lookup returns CDR1 SGHRS and CDR2 YFSETQ.

The chain carries TRBV6-1 and TRBJ2-1; the match to TRBD2 covers 9 bases. J lost 9 bases, V lost 3 bases, and 12 bases had no gene match. Germline V gene lookup returns CDR1 MNHNS and CDR2 SASEGT. The CDR3 is 16 residues long. CDR3 sequence: CASSDSAGGPTFEQFF. CDR3 coding DNA: TGTGCCAGCAGTGACAGTGCGGGAGGGCCCACTTTTGAGCAGTTCTTC.

CDR3: CASTKGTGFSPGELFF. The CDR3 DNA is TGTGCCAGCACCAAGGGAACAGGGTTTAGTCCCGGGGAGCTGTTTTTT. The chain combines TRBV6-2 or TRBV6-3 with TRBJ2-2; possible D gene TRBD1, 6 bases. The V gene's germline CDR1 is MNHEY and CDR2 SVGEGT. Trimming removed 7 bases from V and 6 bases from J, with 21 bases in between. CDR3 length equals 16 residues.

This clonotype has only a few counts. The chain employs TRBV29-1 and TRBJ2-7; possibly TRBD1 for D (6 bases). Between the trimmed V and J ends, which lost 0 bases and 0 bases, there was a span of 12 bases. Germline loops: CDR1 SQVTM, CDR2 ANQGSEA. The CDR3 contains 15 residues. The CDR3 loop reads CSVEEGAGSSYEQYF. CDR3 nucleotide sequence: TGCAGCGTTGAAGAGGGGGCAGGTAGCTCCTACGAGCAGTACTTC.

This clonotype came up many times. The chain has TRBV30 and TRBJ1-5, with D uncertain. The CDR3 contains 13 residues. Germline lookup yields CDR1 GTSNPN and CDR2 SVGIG (reference sequence). Trimming removed 2 bases from V and 6 bases from J, with 11 bases in between. The CDR3: CAWSRAVSQPQHF. The CDR3, as DNA: TGTGCCTGGAGTCGGGCAGTTTCTCAGCCCCAGCATTTT.

This clonotype came up many times. The chain links TRBV5-1 to TRBJ2-2; D assignment may be TRBD1 or TRBD2 (5 bases each). Germline CDR1 and CDR2: SGHRS and YFSETQ. Trimming cost V 4 bases and J 4 bases, with 14 bases left between them. The CDR3 runs 15 residues. DNA for the CDR3: TGCGCCAGCAGCGGGGCCGGGGATGGCACCGGGGAGCTGTTTTTT. As protein: CASSGAGDGTGELFF.

This clonotype came up many times. The chain recombines TRBV28 with TRBJ2-7, with TRBD2 matching over 7 bases. This CDR3 is built from 14 residues. Looked up from germline, CDR1 is MDHEN and CDR2 is SYDVKM. J lost 0 bases, V lost 7 bases, and 6 bases had no gene match. The CDR3 region has the DNA TGTGCCAGCACCCCAGCGGGAACCTCCTACGAGCAGTACTTC. It yields the protein CASTPAGTSYEQYF.

This chain links TRBV11-2 with TRBJ2-5; 10 bases line up with TRBD2. CDR3 length equals 16 residues. Trimming cost V 6 bases and J 0 bases; bases outside gene matches: 7. Germline V gene sequence: CDR1 SGHAT, CDR2 FQNNGV. The CDR3 region is CASSLELAGNQETQYF. In nucleotides, the CDR3 is TGTGCCAGCAGTTTGGAACTAGCGGGGAACCAAGAGACCCAGTACTTC.

This clonotype turned up a few times. The chain uses TRBV7-8 and TRBJ1-4; D not certain. CDR3 length: 14 amino acids. From germline, CDR1 is SGHVS and CDR2 FQNEAQ. The V gene lost 4 bases and the J gene lost 8 bases, with 14 bases spanning the gap. The CDR3 sequence is CASSYPLEGEKLFF. The CDR3 DNA reads as TGTGCCAGCAGCTACCCCCTCGAAGGGGAAAAACTGTTTTTT. The variable domain in full, completed from reference TRBV7-8 and TRBJ1-4, reads GAGVSQSPRYKVAKRGQDVALRCDPISGHVSLFWYQQALGQGPEFLTYFQNEAQLDKSGLPSDRFFAERPEGSVSTLKIQRTQQEDSAVYLCASSYPLEGEKLFFGSGTQLSVL.

This clonotype was seen ten or more times. The chain couples TRBV20-1 to TRBJ2-5, with 10 positions matching TRBD2. The CDR3 spans 14 residues. Germline V gives CDR1 DFQATT, CDR2 SNEGSKA (reference sequence). V dropped 5 bases and J dropped 5; count of bases not matched to a gene: 8. CDR3 protein: CSAYPSGRAETQYF. DNA of the CDR3: TGCAGTGCTTACCCCAGCGGGAGGGCTGAGACCCAGTACTTC.

The chain links TRBV6-5 to TRBJ2-1, with D possibly TRBD2 on 5 matching bases. Germline lookup yields CDR1 MNHEY and CDR2 SVGAGI. The ends were cut back, 0 bases at V and 6 bases at J, with 12 bases in the middle. This CDR3 spans 15 amino acids. Here the CDR3 reads CASSYSGVRRNEQFF. In DNA form, the CDR3 reads TGTGCCAGCAGTTACTCGGGAGTTCGTCGCAATGAGCAGTTCTTC.

V usage is TRBV27 and J usage is TRBJ2-7; 11 nucleotides match TRBD2. Germline loops: CDR1 MNHEY, CDR2 SMNVEV (reference sequence). With 8 bases clipped from V and 4 bases from J, the junction kept 28 bases outside the gene matches. There are 21 residues in the CDR3. The CDR3 DNA reads as TGTGCCAGCTCCACGGTCCTCTCTGGGGCCAACCTAATAGCGGGAGGGTACGAGCAGTACTTC. The encoded protein is CASSTVLSGANLIAGGYEQYF.

The DNA for the CDR3 is TGTGCCAGCAGCGCCAAAGATAGGGGGAGGTTTTCCTACAATGAGCAGTTCTTC. This translates into CASSAKDRGRFSYNEQFF. The chain is built from TRBV9 and TRBJ2-1; D could derive from TRBD1 or TRBD2 (6 bases each). This CDR3 has 18 amino acids. Germline V gene data show CDR1 as SGDLS and CDR2 as YYNGEE. Deletions cut 3 bases from V and 1 base from J, with 20 bases between.

This clonotype was seen a handful of times. This chain links TRBV5-1 with TRBJ2-5; tentatively, D is TRBD1 (6 bases). Between the trimmed V and J ends, which lost 5 bases and 5 bases, there was a span of 19 bases. CDR3 length: 15 amino acids. Germline assignment: CDR1 SGHRS and CDR2 YFSETQ. The CDR3 sequence: CASSQVPTGGETQYF. The CDR3, as DNA: TGCGCCAGCAGTCAAGTCCCGACAGGAGGCGAGACCCAGTACTTC.

This clonotype was recorded at least ten times. The rearrangement joins TRBV6-5 to TRBJ1-1, with D perhaps matching TRBD1 (5 bases). The CDR3 runs to 15 residues. Germline V gene sequence: CDR1 MNHEY, CDR2 SVGAGI. V lost 0 bases, J lost 5 bases, and 13 bases lay in between. The CDR3 spells CASSYSGRVRTEAFF. The DNA for the CDR3 is TGTGCCAGCAGTTACTCGGGGCGGGTGAGAACTGAAGCTTTCTTT.

The chain is built from TRBV7-8 and TRBJ1-1, with a possible D match to TRBD1 (6 bases). Germline-derived CDR1 and CDR2 are SGHVS and FQNEAQ. The V and J ends lost 4 bases and 3 bases respectively, with 12 bases between them. There are 14 residues in the CDR3. The CDR3 region is CASSSSDSHTEAFF. For the CDR3, the DNA is TGTGCCAGCAGCTCGTCGGACAGTCACACTGAAGCTTTCTTT. Supplemented by reference TRBV7-8 and TRBJ1-1, the full variable domain reads GAGVSQSPRYKVAKRGQDVALRCDPISGHVSLFWYQQALGQGPEFLTYFQNEAQLDKSGLPSDRFFAERPEGSVSTLKIQRTQQEDSAVYLCASSSSDSHTEAFFGQGTRLTVV.

This clonotype was seen at least ten times. This chain joins TRBV28 and TRBJ1-2; 7 bases agree with TRBD1. Germline CDR1 is MDHEN and CDR2 is SYDVKM. V was pared by 6 bases and J by 8 bases, with 12 bases of the junction left unmatched. The CDR3 extends over 14 amino acids. The DNA of the CDR3 is TGTGCCAGCAGGTCGGGACAGCCCTCAACGGGCTACACCTTC. It specifies CASRSGQPSTGYTF.

The table lists this clonotype with a few counts. The DNA for the CDR3 is TGTGCCAGTATGGGCAGGGGGGGAAGCTCCTACAATGAGCAGTTCTTC. Translating gives CASMGRGGSSYNEQFF. This sequence joins TRBV19 and TRBJ2-1, with D possibly being TRBD1 or TRBD2 (7 bases each). The CDR3 contains 16 residues. V lost 7 bases to trimming and J lost 0 bases, with 16 bases between them. Germline V CDR1 and CDR2: LNHDA, SQIVND (reference sequence).

As DNA, the CDR3 is TGTGCCAGCAGCTCGCTAGCGGGGCCCACAGATACGCAGTATTTT. This translates into CASSSLAGPTDTQYF. The chain joins TRBV7-9 to TRBJ2-3; 9 bases are a match to TRBD2. Germline CDR1 reads SEHNR; CDR2 reads FQNEAQ (reference sequence). The CDR3 spans 15 residues. The J segment lost 2 bases and the V segment lost 4 bases, leaving 4 bases of the junction unmatched.

CDR3 DNA: TGTGCCATCAGCCAGACAGGCGATGGAAACACCATATATTTT. Its translation is CAISQTGDGNTIYF. This chain joins TRBV10-3 and TRBJ1-3, with D possibly being TRBD1 (6 bases). The CDR3 covers 14 residues. V gave up 6 bases and J gave up 3 bases, with 12 bases separating them. Germline V gene lookup returns CDR1 ENHRY and CDR2 SYGVKD.

The chain is built from TRBV12-5 and TRBJ2-2; D tentatively reads TRBD1 or TRBD2 (5 bases each). In germline, CDR1 is LGHNT, CDR2 FRNRAP. The CDR3 contains 13 residues. V was shortened by 1 base and J by 14 bases, with 14 bases between the two germline ends. CDR3 residues: CASGLAPSGALFF. CDR3 coding DNA: TGTGCTAGTGGTTTGGCCCCTTCCGGGGCTCTGTTTTTT.

This clonotype was observed a handful of times. This chain joins TRBV6-1 and TRBJ2-1; 12 positions match TRBD2. This CDR3 spans 18 amino acids. In germline, CDR1 is MNHNS, CDR2 SASEGT. V shed 1 base and J 1 base; nucleotides not matched to a gene: 5. The CDR3 coding sequence is TGTGCCAGCAGTGAAGAGACTAGCGGGAGAATTTCCTACAATGAGCAGTTCTTC. This translates into CASSEETSGRISYNEQFF.

The table lists this clonotype with many counts. This chain connects TRBV7-3 to TRBJ2-3; D is unclear. CDR1 is SGHTA, CDR2 FQGTGA, per germline. The CDR3 spans 15 residues. Trimming pared 5 bases from V and 4 bases from J, leaving 16 bases between. The CDR3 here is CASSLFGQIADTQYF. CDR3 nucleotides: TGTGCCAGCAGCCTCTTTGGTCAGATAGCAGATACGCAGTATTTT.

This clonotype was counted between two and nine times. The chain has TRBV5-6 and TRBJ1-1, with TRBD1 as a possible D gene (6 bases). Looked up from germline, CDR1 is SGHDT and CDR2 is YYEEEE. The CDR3 consists of 14 residues. The V end was cut by 4 bases, the J end by 5 bases, with 15 bases between. For the CDR3, the DNA is TGTGCCAGCAGCAGAGAGGGGGTTGGGACTGAAGCTTTCTTT. Amino acid sequence: CASSREGVGTEAFF.

J is TRBJ1-6 and V is TRBV4-1, with D perhaps matching TRBD1 (6 bases). V gave up 1 base and J gave up 8 bases, with 15 bases separating them. The CDR3 sequence is 16 residues long. Germline V CDR1 and CDR2: MGHRA, YSYEKL. The CDR3 coding sequence is TGCGCCAGCAGCCAAGGCCTCTCAGGGGACTATTCACCCCTCCACTTT. This gives the protein CASSQGLSGDYSPLHF.

In this sample, this clonotype turned up many times. The J gene is TRBJ1-1, the V gene TRBV10-2; the D gene is possibly TRBD1 (5 bases). The germline V and J ends were trimmed by 4 bases and 4 bases, with 13 bases remaining between them. The CDR3 extends over 14 amino acids. Germline V CDR1 and CDR2: WSHSY, SAAADI. The CDR3 DNA is TGCGCCAGCAGTGGAAGCGGGACGGTCACTGAAGCTTTCTTT. This gives the protein CASSGSGTVTEAFF.